Below, one T cell receptor beta chain is given with its context. The data originate from a study of shared clonotypes between healthy human individuals. V trimming: 5 bases; J trimming: 5 bases; junction bases outside the gene matches: 7. This CDR3 contains 15 residues. The germline V gene encodes CDR1 SGHAT and CDR2 FQNNGV. In the CD4+ fraction, cells were divided into CD45RA+ naive and CD45RA-negative memory subsets. Some clones are missing from TCRdb's copy, which holds only in-frame ones; the method was immunoSEQ multiplex PCR. The repertoire holds millions of clones, with over 85% as singletons. The TCR was taken from a man aged 18 to 30 in good health. Some clones in this sample may be carry-over from other donors' samples. Sequenced sample: naive CD4+ T cells from PBMCs. As to subset: CD45RA+ positively selected. V gene TRBV11-2 combines with J gene TRBJ1-2, with 11 bases lining up with TRBD1. CDR3 in DNA: TGTGCCAGCAGCCCCGGACAGGGGGCATTGTATGGCTACACCTTC. Protein product: CASSPGQGALYGYTF.